The source of this TCR beta chain is a study of cytomegalovirus exposure and HLA in healthy donors. The PCR used 60 Vbeta and 13 Jbeta primers. Per the original data handling: Unique TCR beta chains totaled roughly 80 million in a later count, with approximately 11 million of them shared. Generated by immunoSEQ multiplex PCR, the TCRdb table keeps only in-frame clones and is missing some. Clone size and V and J calls were adopted from that table, with D and trimming inferred from the DNA. The sample has roughly 250,000 clones; roughly four fifths are singletons. Germline V CDR1 and CDR2: MNHEY, SVGAGI. Trimming took 3 bases from V and 5 from J, leaving 11 bases between them. CDR3 length: 13 residues. Details on this clone: Its antigen remains unidentified.

Study conclusions and caveats: The listing of some 170 TCR beta chains classed them as cytomegalovirus-associated. Rarity characterized most TCR sequences, yet some public TCRs appeared in many donors.

The V and J genes are TRBV6-5 and TRBJ2-7; D is ambiguous. The TCR originated in a woman between 35 and 50 years old in good health and CMV-seropositive. The sample comprised PBMCs. The CDR3 loop reads CASSYGPHHEQYF. CDR3 nucleotide sequence: TGTGCCAGCAGTTATGGCCCACACCACGAGCAGTACTTC.